The 29 T cell receptor beta chains given below trace back to one sample, sequenced in a study of shared clonotypes between healthy human individuals. Method: immunoSEQ multiplex PCR; TCRdb's copy keeps in-frame clones and lacks some. The sample lists 1.6 million or so clones; over 95% were seen once. Sequencing used naive CD4+ T cells sorted from blood. Subset given: CD45RA+ positively selected. The receptors were gathered from a young man in good health.

This chain uses TRBV7-2 with TRBJ1-1, with D unclear. The CDR3 runs 15 residues. V shed 5 bases and J shed 1 base, with 14 bases lying between them. The germline V gene has CDR1 SGHTA and CDR2 FQGNSA. The CDR3 here is CASSPDIGRNTEAFF. In DNA, the CDR3 is TGTGCCAGCAGCCCCGACATAGGGAGGAACACTGAAGCTTTCTTT.

The chain employs TRBV28 and TRBJ2-6; the D gene could be TRBD1 or TRBD2 (6 bases each). V was shortened by 5 bases and J by 4 bases, with 18 bases between the two germline ends. This CDR3 has 17 residues. Germline assignment: CDR1 MDHEN and CDR2 SYDVKM. As DNA, the CDR3 is TGTGCCAGCAGTAGGGGGACTCCGAAGAGAGGGGCCAACGTCCTGACTTTC. It encodes CASSRGTPKRGANVLTF.

The chain has TRBV5-1 and TRBJ1-1; a weak D match, TRBD1 (5 bases). The V end lost 3 bases, the J end lost 1 base, and 13 bases lay between the germline ends. The CDR3 runs 15 residues. Per germline, CDR1 SGHRS and CDR2 YFSETQ. The chain's CDR3 is CASSSTLGGNTEAFF. CDR3 bases: TGCGCCAGCAGCTCAACTCTGGGGGGGAACACTGAAGCTTTCTTT.

The chain couples TRBV5-6 to TRBJ1-1; the D gene is possibly TRBD1 (6 bases). Germline V lookup: CDR1 SGHDT, CDR2 YYEEEE. V was pared by 8 bases and J by 0 bases, with 14 bases between. This CDR3 comprises 14 residues. The CDR3 loop is CAREGGRLNTEAFF. The DNA of the CDR3 is TGTGCCAGAGAGGGGGGGAGATTGAACACTGAAGCTTTCTTT.

The rearrangement joins TRBV7-9 to TRBJ2-2, with TRBD2 matching 7 bases. V shed 2 bases and J 1 base; nucleotides not matched to a gene: 10. Looked up from germline, CDR1 is SEHNR and CDR2 is FQNEAQ (reference sequence). The CDR3 consists of 18 residues. DNA of the CDR3: TGTGCCAGCAGCTTATGGGTCCGCGGGAGTTTGAACACCGGGGAGCTGTTTTTT. Protein product: CASSLWVRGSLNTGELFF.

The J gene is TRBJ2-1, the V gene TRBV28, with a weak D call TRBD2 (6 bases). The CDR3 runs 15 residues. Trimming took off 5 bases at V and 9 bases at J, with 20 bases between the two ends. The germline gives CDR1 MDHEN, CDR2 SYDVKM. The CDR3 sequence: CASSLYRLEGGEQFF. CDR3 nucleotide sequence: TGTGCCAGCAGTCTATATCGCCTCGAGGGAGGTGAGCAGTTCTTC.

This chain's CDR3 is CASSYQRGGSTEAFF. The CDR3, as DNA: TGTGCCAGCAGCTATCAGAGGGGCGGGTCCACTGAAGCTTTCTTT. This chain uses TRBV11-1 with TRBJ1-1; the D gene is possibly TRBD1 (5 bases). CDR3 length: 15 residues. Germline lookup yields CDR1 SGHAT and CDR2 FQDESV (reference sequence). V was shortened by 4 bases and J by 4 bases, with 16 bases between the two germline ends.

The V gene is TRBV5-1, the J gene TRBJ2-3; 12 bases are a match to TRBD1. Germline-derived CDR1 and CDR2 are SGHRS and YFSETQ. This CDR3 has 17 amino acids. Germline trimming cut 4 bases from V and 3 bases from J; bases unmatched to any gene: 9. CDR3 protein: CASSKGQGAGETDTQYF. CDR3 nucleotides: TGCGCCAGCAGCAAGGGACAGGGGGCGGGTGAGACAGATACGCAGTATTTT.

This chain links TRBV19 with TRBJ2-7; TRBD2 aligns across 7 bases. From germline, CDR1 is LNHDA and CDR2 SQIVND (reference sequence). The CDR3 totals 15 residues. The V gene end was trimmed by 5 bases and the J gene end by 0 bases; junction bases not matched to a gene: 7. The DNA of the CDR3 is TGTGCCAGTAGTCGGTCAGCGGGGAGCTCCTACGAGCAGTACTTC. Amino acid sequence: CASSRSAGSSYEQYF.

The CDR3 reads CASSLTGTGGNEQYF. The DNA for the CDR3 is TGTGCCAGCAGCCTAACCGGGACAGGGGGCAACGAGCAGTACTTC. This sequence joins TRBV5-8 and TRBJ2-7; 12 bases match TRBD1. The germline V gene encodes CDR1 SGHTS and CDR2 YDEGEE. The CDR3 has 15 amino acids. V lost 4 bases to trimming and J lost 5 bases; unmatched junction nucleotides: 7.

This clone was seen a single time. The chain is built from TRBV4-3 and TRBJ2-7; D is perhaps TRBD1 (5 bases). Germline CDR1 reads LGHNA; CDR2 reads YSLEER. The CDR3 runs 15 residues. V was trimmed by 3 bases and J by 5 bases, leaving 17 bases between them. CDR3 sequence (DNA): TGCGCCAGCAGCCATGATAACGGAGCAGGGAACGAGCAGTACTTC. Translated: CASSHDNGAGNEQYF.

The chain is built from TRBV30 and TRBJ1-1; possible D gene TRBD1, 5 bases. From germline, CDR1 is GTSNPN and CDR2 SVGIG (reference sequence). V lost 0 bases and J lost 4, with 15 bases in between. The CDR3 is 15 residues long. This CDR3 reads CAWSVDGDESTEAFF. The CDR3 region has the DNA TGTGCCTGGAGTGTAGACGGGGACGAAAGCACTGAAGCTTTCTTT.

The chain joins TRBV28 to TRBJ2-7; the D gene could be TRBD1 or TRBD2 (5 bases each). Germline CDR1 and CDR2: MDHEN and SYDVKM. This CDR3 is 18 amino acids long. V lost 3 bases and J lost 2, with 23 bases in between. The CDR3, as DNA: TGTGCCAGCAGTTTCGAGGCTAGGGGAGACCCCAGGGCCTACGAGCAGTACTTC. It yields the protein CASSFEARGDPRAYEQYF.

V usage is TRBV28 and J usage is TRBJ2-7, with 10 nucleotides matching TRBD2. The CDR3 length is 19 residues. V was clipped by 1 base and J by 1 base; unmatched bases: 13. Germline CDR1 and CDR2: MDHEN and SYDVKM. This CDR3 is CASSLLVESSGRVSYEQYF. The DNA for the CDR3 is TGTGCCAGCAGTTTATTGGTGGAGTCTAGCGGGAGAGTATCCTACGAGCAGTACTTC.

The chain carries TRBV7-9 and TRBJ2-7, with 8 bases that match TRBD1. CDR1 SEHNR and CDR2 FQNEAQ come from the germline V gene (reference sequence). CDR3 length: 15 amino acids. V trimming: 6 bases; J trimming: 3 bases; junction bases outside the gene matches: 10. CDR3: CASRRQGKTDYEQYF. CDR3 DNA sequence: TGTGCCAGCAGACGACAGGGGAAGACGGACTACGAGCAGTACTTC.

V usage is TRBV5-1 and J usage is TRBJ2-1, with 7 bases matching TRBD1. This CDR3 is 13 amino acids long. The germline V gene has CDR1 SGHRS and CDR2 YFSETQ. V lost 5 bases, J lost 4 bases, and 3 bases stayed unmatched. This CDR3 reads CASRLQGYNEQFF. The CDR3 region has the DNA TGCGCCAGCAGATTACAGGGGTACAATGAGCAGTTCTTC. Looking up the rest from reference TRBV5-1 and TRBJ2-1 gives the full variable domain: KAGVTQTPRYLIKTRGQQVTLSCSPISGHRSVSWYQQTPGQGLQFLFEYFSETQRNKGNFPGRFSGRQFSNSRSEMNVSTLELGDSALYLCASRLQGYNEQFFGPGTRLTVL.

The chain carries TRBV7-9 and TRBJ2-1; 15 bases align to TRBD2. This CDR3 region has 14 residues. Looked up from germline, CDR1 is SEHNR and CDR2 is FQNEAQ (reference sequence). The V gene end was trimmed by 5 bases and the J gene end by 12 bases; junction bases not matched to a gene: 5. CDR3 in amino acids: CASSLPGLAGGQFF. The CDR3 DNA reads as TGTGCCAGCAGCCTGCCGGGACTAGCGGGAGGGCAGTTCTTC.

The chain recombines TRBV7-2 with TRBJ1-5; a possible D gene is TRBD1 (5 bases). The V gene's germline CDR1 is SGHTA and CDR2 FQGNSA. The CDR3 is 15 amino acids. The V end was cut by 3 bases, the J end by 2 bases, with 11 bases between. The CDR3 region is CASSFGAVRNQPQHF. The CDR3 DNA reads as TGTGCCAGCAGCTTTGGGGCTGTGCGCAATCAGCCCCAGCATTTT.

The V and J genes are TRBV11-2 and TRBJ2-1; D is perhaps TRBD2 (5 bases). The ends were cut back, 6 bases at V and 4 bases at J, with 19 bases in the middle. Germline assignment: CDR1 SGHAT and CDR2 FQNNGV. This CDR3 is built from 16 residues. The CDR3 DNA sequence: TGTGCCAGCAGGGATGGTGTGAGGAGGTCATACAATGAGCAGTTCTTC. Amino acids: CASRDGVRRSYNEQFF.

Comments on this clone: This CDR3 is also generated by other DNA sequences in the sample. The CDR3 DNA reads as TGTGCCAGCAGTTTTAGCGGCGGTGAGCAGTACTTC. The encoded protein is CASSFSGGEQYF. This chain connects TRBV7-2 to TRBJ2-7; D perhaps matches TRBD2 (6 bases). CDR3 length equals 12 residues. Germline CDR1 reads SGHTA; CDR2 reads FQGNSA. V dropped 6 bases and J dropped 7 bases, with 13 bases sitting between them. Together with reference TRBV7-2 and TRBJ2-7, the CDR3 gives the full variable domain: GAGVSQSPSNKVTEKGKDVELRCDPISGHTALYWYRQSLGQGLEFLIYFQGNSAPDKSGLPSDRFSAERTGGSVSTLTIQRTQQEDSAVYLCASSFSGGEQYFGPGTRLTVT.

This chain joins TRBV28 and TRBJ2-2; TRBD1 agrees at 11 bases. V trimming: 4 bases; J trimming: 5 bases; junction bases outside the gene matches: 12. CDR1 and CDR2 from the germline V gene are MDHEN and SYDVKM. The CDR3 loop spans 18 amino acids. The CDR3 DNA follows: TGTGCCAGCAGTTCGCTCGTCCGGGACAGGGGGTTAACCGGGGAGCTGTTTTTT. Its protein product is CASSSLVRDRGLTGELFF.

This clone was seen only a few times. The CDR3 reads CASTAGGGPYEQYF. CDR3 DNA sequence: TGTGCCAGCACCGCAGGCGGCGGGCCCTACGAGCAGTACTTC. V and J are TRBV6-5 and TRBJ2-7; tentative D call: TRBD2 (5 bases). In germline, CDR1 is MNHEY, CDR2 SVGAGI. The CDR3 loop spans 14 amino acids. V gave up 7 bases and J gave up 2 bases, with 15 bases separating them.

The chain recombines TRBV29-1 with TRBJ2-7; 7 bases match TRBD2. Per germline, CDR1 SQVTM and CDR2 ANQGSEA. The CDR3 has 15 amino acids. V was clipped by 4 bases and J by 4 bases; unmatched bases: 13. Here the CDR3 reads CSVGIAAGVAYEQYF. CDR3 nucleotide sequence: TGCAGCGTTGGTATCGCCGCGGGGGTTGCTTACGAGCAGTACTTC.

The count of this clone is one. CDR3 nucleotides: TGTGCCAGCAGCTATAATGTACAGGGTCTAGATACGCAGTATTTT. Amino acids: CASSYNVQGLDTQYF. The chain combines TRBV9 with TRBJ2-3; a weak D match, TRBD1 (6 bases). The CDR3 runs to 15 residues. Between the trimmed V and J ends, which lost 4 bases and 5 bases, there was a span of 17 bases. Germline CDR1 SGDLS, CDR2 YYNGEE.

The chain recombines TRBV4-2 with TRBJ2-2; 10 nucleotides agree with TRBD2. The germline V gene encodes CDR1 LGHNA and CDR2 YNFKEQ. V trimming: 1 base; J trimming: 6 bases; junction bases outside the gene matches: 5. CDR3 length equals 16 residues. For the CDR3, the DNA is TGTGCCAGCAGCCAAGTAATAGCGGGAGGATCCGGGGAGCTGTTTTTT. This codes for CASSQVIAGGSGELFF.

As to this clone: This CDR3 is also generated by other DNA sequences in the sample. This sequence joins TRBV11-2 and TRBJ2-2; possibly TRBD1 for D (6 bases). Germline V gene data show CDR1 as SGHAT and CDR2 as FQNNGV. The ends were cut back, 1 base at V and 1 base at J, with 7 bases in the middle. This CDR3 is built from 15 residues. This chain's CDR3 is CASSLGTVNTGELFF. In DNA form, the CDR3 reads TGTGCCAGCAGCTTAGGGACAGTGAACACCGGGGAGCTGTTTTTT.

This clone was observed a handful of times. This chain uses TRBV6-1 with TRBJ1-3; D unclear. Trimming left V 4 bases short and J 0 bases short, with 13 bases between. There are 16 residues in the CDR3. Looked up from germline, CDR1 is MNHNS and CDR2 is SASEGT. CDR3 nucleotides: TGTGCCAGCAGTGCCCTGGGTCGTCCCTCTGGAAACACCATATATTTT. It yields the protein CASSALGRPSGNTIYF.

The chain uses TRBV27 and TRBJ2-5; no clear D. Deletions cut 9 bases from V and 4 bases from J, with 3 bases between. The germline CDR1 and CDR2 sequences are MNHEY and SMNVEV (reference sequence). The CDR3 contains 9 residues. The chain's CDR3 is CARGETQYF. CDR3 nucleotide sequence: TGTGCCAGAGGAGAGACCCAGTACTTC.

This chain links TRBV27 with TRBJ2-1; 12 bases line up with TRBD2. The J segment lost 7 bases and the V segment lost 6 bases, leaving 13 bases of the junction unmatched. This CDR3 has 17 residues. From germline, CDR1 is MNHEY and CDR2 SMNVEV (reference sequence). In nucleotides, the CDR3 is TGTGCCAGCAGCCCAGGTCTAGCGGGAGGGCCGGATAATGAGCAGTTCTTC. This translates into CASSPGLAGGPDNEQFF.